This T cell receptor (beta chain) was found in a study of PD-L1 blockade in urothelial cancer. Study details: Patients had received 0 to 3 prior chemotherapy regimens. Blood drawn 3 weeks (second dose) and 6 weeks after treatment start was analyzed.

Time point given: pretreatment peripheral blood. Libraries were prepared by immunoSEQ multiplex PCR; TCRdb keeps only in-frame clonotypes and omits some of them. This repertoire shows approximately 90,000 clones, 65% to 85% found once; its top ten account for around 1.9%. Between the trimmed V and J ends, which lost 0 bases and 4 bases, there was a span of 12 bases. CDR3 size: 15 residues. The V call is TRBV23-1, the J call TRBJ1-2; D is possibly TRBD1 (5 bases). TRBV23-1 is assigned to the ORF class and has an uncertain function. The source was PBMCs, collected around atezolizumab (anti-PD-L1) treatment. The clonotype was recovered from a man aged 55-75 years with urothelial cancer. CDR3 DNA: TGCGCCAGCAGTCAATCGGGCAGGGCGCGCTATGGCTACACCTTC. Its protein product is CASSQSGRARYGYTF.